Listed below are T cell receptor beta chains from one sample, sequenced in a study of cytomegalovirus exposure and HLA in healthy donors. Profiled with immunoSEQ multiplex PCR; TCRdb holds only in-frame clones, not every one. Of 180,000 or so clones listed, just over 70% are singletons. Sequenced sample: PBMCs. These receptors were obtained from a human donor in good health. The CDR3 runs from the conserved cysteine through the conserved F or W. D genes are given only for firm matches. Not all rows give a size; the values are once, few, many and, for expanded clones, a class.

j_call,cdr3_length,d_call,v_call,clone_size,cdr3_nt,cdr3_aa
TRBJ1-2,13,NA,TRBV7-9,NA,TGTGCCAGCAGCCCGGGATATAACTATGGCTACACCTTC,CASSPGYNYGYTF
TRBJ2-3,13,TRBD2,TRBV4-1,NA,TGCGCCAGCGGGCGGGGGGTCGAGGATACGCAGTATTTT,CASGRGVEDTQYF
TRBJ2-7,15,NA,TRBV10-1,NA,TGCGCCAGCAGTGAGTCTCCCCTCGCCAGCTACGAGCAGTACTTC,CASSESPLASYEQYF
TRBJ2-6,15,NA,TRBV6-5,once,TGTGCCAGCAGTTACGAGCGCTCTGGGGCCAACGTCCTGACTTTC,CASSYERSGANVLTF
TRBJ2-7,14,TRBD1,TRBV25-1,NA,TGTGCCAGCAGTCTTGGACAGGGGTCCTACGAGCAGTACTTC,CASSLGQGSYEQYF
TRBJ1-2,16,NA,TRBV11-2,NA,TGTGCCAGCAGCTTAGGTCAGGGTGGACGGCACTATGGCTACACCTTC,CASSLGQGGRHYGYTF
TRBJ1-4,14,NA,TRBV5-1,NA,TGCGCCAGCAGCACTCGGAGTGGTAATGAAAAACTGTTTTTT,CASSTRSGNEKLFF
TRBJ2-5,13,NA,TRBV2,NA,TGTGCCAGCACGGAGGTGGTGAGGGCGGGGCCTAACTTC,CASTEVVRAGPNF
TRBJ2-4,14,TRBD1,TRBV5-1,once,TGCGCCAGCAGCCCGGGACAGGCCAAAAACATTCAGTACTTC,CASSPGQAKNIQYF
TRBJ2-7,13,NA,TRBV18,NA,TGTGCCAGCTCACCCAGGGACTCCTACGAGCAGTACTTC,CASSPRDSYEQYF
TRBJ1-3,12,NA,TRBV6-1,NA,TGTGCCACTCAGGGGTCTGGAAACACCATATATTTT,CATQGSGNTIYF
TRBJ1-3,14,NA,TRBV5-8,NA,TGTGCCAGCAGCTTGGAGCGCTCTGGAAACACCATATATTTT,CASSLERSGNTIYF
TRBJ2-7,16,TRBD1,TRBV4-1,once,TGCGCCAGCAGCCAAACCTCCCAAACAGGGGTCTACGAGCAGTACTTC,CASSQTSQTGVYEQYF
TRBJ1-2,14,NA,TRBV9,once,TGTGCCAGCAGCGTTCAAGAGCTCGGCTATGGCTACACCTTC,CASSVQELGYGYTF
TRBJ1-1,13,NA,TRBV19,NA,TGTGCCAGTAGTATAGGCAGGGCAAGTGAAGCTTTCTTT,CASSIGRASEAFF
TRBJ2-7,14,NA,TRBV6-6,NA,TGTGCCAGCAGTTACAGAACAGGAGTTTACGAGCAGTACTTC,CASSYRTGVYEQYF
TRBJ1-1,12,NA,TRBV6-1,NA,TGTGCCAGCAGGGACCCGGGGTCTGAAGCTTTCTTT,CASRDPGSEAFF
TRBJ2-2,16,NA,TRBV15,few,TGTGCCACCAGCACCCCGGGACTCACGAACACCGGGGAGCTGTTTTTT,CATSTPGLTNTGELFF
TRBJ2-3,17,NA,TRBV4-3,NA,TGCGCCAGCAGCCAAAAGATATTTGGTGGGGCCACAGATACGCAGTATTTT,CASSQKIFGGATDTQYF
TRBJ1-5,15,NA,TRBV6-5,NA,TGTGCCAGCAGGCCACAGGAGATAAGCAATCAGCCCCAGCATTTT,CASRPQEISNQPQHF
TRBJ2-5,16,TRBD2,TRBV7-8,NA,TGTGCCAGCAGCTTAAGACTAGCGACGTACCAAGAGACCCAGTACTTC,CASSLRLATYQETQYF
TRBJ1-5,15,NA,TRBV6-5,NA,TGTGCCAGCAGCCGCGACCCGGTAGGGGATCAGCCCCAGCATTTT,CASSRDPVGDQPQHF
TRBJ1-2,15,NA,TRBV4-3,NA,TGCGCCAGCAGCCAAGACAGGGCCTCCCACTATGGCTACACCTTC,CASSQDRASHYGYTF
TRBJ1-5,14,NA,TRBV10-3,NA,TGTGCCATCAGTGACAGGGGTGGCAATCAGCCCCAGCATTTT,CAISDRGGNQPQHF
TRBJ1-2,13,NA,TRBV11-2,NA,TGTGCCAGCAGCTTATTTGCGGGCTATGGCTACACCTTC,CASSLFAGYGYTF
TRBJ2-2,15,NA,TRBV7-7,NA,TGTGCTAGCAGCTTAGATGGGACTCCGACCGGGGAGCTGTTTTTT,CASSLDGTPTGELFF
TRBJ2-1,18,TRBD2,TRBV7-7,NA,TGTGCTAGCAGCTTGGAACTAGCGGGGGCCTTGATTTACAATGAGCAGTTCTTC,CASSLELAGALIYNEQFF
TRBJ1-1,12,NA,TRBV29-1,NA,TGCAGCGCTATACTTGATAGCACTGAAGCTTTCTTT,CSAILDSTEAFF
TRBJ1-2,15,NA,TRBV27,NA,TGTGCCAGCAGTTTCACAGTCTCCAGTCTTTATGGCTACACCTTC,CASSFTVSSLYGYTF
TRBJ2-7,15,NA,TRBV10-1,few,TGCGCCAGCAGTGATAGCGAGGGCGGGCCGTACGAGCAGTACTTC,CASSDSEGGPYEQYF
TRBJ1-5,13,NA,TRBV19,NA,TGTGCCAGTAGTACAGGGGCCAAGCAGCCCCAGCATTTT,CASSTGAKQPQHF
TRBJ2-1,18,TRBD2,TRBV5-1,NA,TGCGCCAGCAGCTTGGCGCTAGGTGTACTAGCGGGGGGACGTGAGCAGTTCTTC,CASSLALGVLAGGREQFF
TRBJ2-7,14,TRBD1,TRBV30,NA,TGTGCCTGGACTCCTTTGGGGGACAGCTACGAGCAGTACTTC,CAWTPLGDSYEQYF
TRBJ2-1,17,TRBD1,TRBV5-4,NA,TGTGCCAGCAGCCTGGACCCCGGGACAGGGTTCCGGAATGAGCAGTTCTTC,CASSLDPGTGFRNEQFF
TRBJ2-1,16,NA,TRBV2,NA,TGTGCCAGCAGTGCTAGTTTGGGGGGGCCCTACAATGAGCAGTTCTTC,CASSASLGGPYNEQFF
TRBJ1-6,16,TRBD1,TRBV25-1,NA,TGTGCCAGCAGTGAATATGGGGACAGGGGGAATTCACCCCTCCACTTT,CASSEYGDRGNSPLHF
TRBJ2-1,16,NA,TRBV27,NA,TGTGCCAGCAGTTTAATGGGGCCCCACTCCTACAATGAGCAGTTCTTC,CASSLMGPHSYNEQFF
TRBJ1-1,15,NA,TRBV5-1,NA,TGCGCCAGCAGCTTGGCCGGGGGGCCCGACACTGAAGCTTTCTTT,CASSLAGGPDTEAFF
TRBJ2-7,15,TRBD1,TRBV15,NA,TGTGCCACCAGCAGAGCAGGGGGCAACGGCTACGAGCAGTACTTC,CATSRAGGNGYEQYF
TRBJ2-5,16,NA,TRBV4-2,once,TGTGCCAGCAGCCGTTATAGCAGGGGGGCCGGGGAGACCCAGTACTTC,CASSRYSRGAGETQYF